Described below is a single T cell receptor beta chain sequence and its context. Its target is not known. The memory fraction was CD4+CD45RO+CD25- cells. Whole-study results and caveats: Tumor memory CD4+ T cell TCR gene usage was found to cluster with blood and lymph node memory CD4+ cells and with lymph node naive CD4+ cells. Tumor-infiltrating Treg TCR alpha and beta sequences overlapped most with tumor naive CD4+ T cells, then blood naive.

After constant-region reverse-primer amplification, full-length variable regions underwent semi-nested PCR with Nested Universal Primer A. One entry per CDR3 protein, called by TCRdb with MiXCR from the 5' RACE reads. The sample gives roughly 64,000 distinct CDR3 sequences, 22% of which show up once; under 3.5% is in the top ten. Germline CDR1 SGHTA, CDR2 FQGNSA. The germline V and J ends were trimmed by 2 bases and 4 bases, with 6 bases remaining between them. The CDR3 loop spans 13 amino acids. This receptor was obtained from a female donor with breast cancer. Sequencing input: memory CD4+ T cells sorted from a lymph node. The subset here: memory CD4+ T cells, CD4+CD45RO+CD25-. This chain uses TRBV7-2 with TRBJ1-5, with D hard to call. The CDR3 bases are TGTGCCAGCAGCTTACAACAGAATCAGCCCCAGCATTTT. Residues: CASSLQQNQPQHF.